This T cell receptor beta chain emerged from a study of blood T cell repertoires in COVID-19. Across about 22 US areas, participants ranged in age from about 18 to 100 years. Exposed study participants had met a COVID-19 case within 2 weeks before entry. V was trimmed by 3 bases and J by 6 bases, leaving 12 bases between them. The V gene's germline CDR1 is KGHSH and CDR2 LQKENI. This CDR3 spans 14 amino acids. The authors' processing: Using reference gene primer amplification, nucleated cell counts were estimated. Produced via immunoSEQ multiplex PCR; TCRdb's table is partial and in-frame only. Clone size and V and J calls were adopted from that table, with D and trimming inferred from the DNA. The table lists over 200,000 clones, over 80% of them singletons.

The receptor was isolated from a young woman who had been exposed to COVID-19. V and J are TRBV18 and TRBJ2-4, with a possible D match to TRBD2 (6 bases). Sequenced sample: PBMCs or T cells enriched from blood (not recorded which). DNA of the CDR3: TGTGCCAGCTCACCGGGAGTCGGGAGAAACATTCAGTACTTC. Its protein is CASSPGVGRNIQYF.